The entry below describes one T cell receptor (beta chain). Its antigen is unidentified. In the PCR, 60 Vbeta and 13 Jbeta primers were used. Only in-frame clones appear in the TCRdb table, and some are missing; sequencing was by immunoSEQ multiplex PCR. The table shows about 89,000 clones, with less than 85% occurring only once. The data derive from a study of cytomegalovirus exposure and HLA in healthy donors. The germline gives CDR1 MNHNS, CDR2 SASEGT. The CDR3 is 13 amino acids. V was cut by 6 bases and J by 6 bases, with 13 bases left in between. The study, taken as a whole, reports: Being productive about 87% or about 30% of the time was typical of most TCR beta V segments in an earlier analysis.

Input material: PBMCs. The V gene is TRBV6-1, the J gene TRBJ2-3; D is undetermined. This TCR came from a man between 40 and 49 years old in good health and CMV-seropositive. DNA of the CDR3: TGTGCCAGCAGCACGTCGAGATCCGATACGCAGTATTTT. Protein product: CASSTSRSDTQYF.